This T cell receptor (beta chain) was identified in a study of PD-L1 blockade in urothelial cancer. Overall study context: Individuals in the cohort had been given 0 to 3 earlier chemotherapy regimens. Counts from blood samples showed a median of roughly 130,000 T cells.

Germline CDR1 and CDR2: SGHAT and FQDESV (reference sequence). The CDR3 is 15 amino acids. Trimming cost V 5 bases and J 2 bases, with 15 bases left between them. The protocol was immunoSEQ multiplex PCR, while the TCRdb copy is restricted to in-frame clones and leaves out a portion. The table lists about 42,000 clones, more than 65% of them singletons. This clone was seen a few times. This sequence joins TRBV11-1 and TRBJ2-5; TRBD2 might be the D (7 bases). The specimen was PBMCs, collected around atezolizumab (anti-PD-L1) treatment. This TCR came from a man in his sixties or seventies with urothelial cancer. CDR3 amino acids: CASSPPGRGQETQYF. The DNA of the CDR3 is TGTGCCAGCAGCCCACCGGGGAGGGGGCAAGAGACCCAGTACTTC.